This TCR beta chain was documented in a study of monozygotic twins with inflammatory bowel disease. Study findings and constraints: Researchers report that IBD patients shared fewer clonotypes with others than healthy twins, especially amid disease activity.

Skipping T cell sorting, the study isolated total RNA directly from whole blood. After re-calling the 5' RACE reads, TCRdb lists one entry per CDR3 protein, DNA absent. Recorded here are about 110,000 distinct CDR3 sequences; the top ten clones represent roughly an eighth. The CDR3 totals 14 residues. CDR1 is SGHTA and CDR2 is FQGNSA in the germline V gene. Regarding this clonotype: Its antigen is as yet unknown.

The sequencing sample was made of blood. The TCR comes from a human donor with ulcerative colitis or Crohn's disease, or a healthy co-twin of an affected twin (not recorded which). The chain combines TRBV7-2 with TRBJ2-2. CDR3: CASSLSLNTGELFF.